A selection of T cell receptor beta chains follows, all from one sample in a study of TIL therapy for anti-PD-1-resistant metastatic lung cancer. Some clones are missing from TCRdb's copy, which holds only in-frame ones; the method was immunoSEQ multiplex PCR. This table has tens of thousands of clones, around 87% appearing once. Sequencing used blood, obtained at baseline. These receptors all come from a person aged 25-80 years with non-small cell lung cancer. Both conserved end residues are part of each CDR3. The D gene is left open where the match is weak. Clone size is given for some rows only: seen once, a few or many times, or a class if the clone is expanded.

>.|TRBV6-1|TRBD2|TRBJ2-3
TGTGCCAGCAGTGAAGCTGGTAGCGGGGGGATCGACGGTACGCAGTATTTT
CASSEAGSGGIDGTQYF
>.|TRBV3-1/TRBV3-2|.|TRBJ1-2
TGTGCCAGCAGCCAAGTTTCAGGGACGTATGGCTACACCTTC
CASSQVSGTYGYTF
>.|TRBV9|.|TRBJ2-2
TGTGCCAGCAGCGTAAGGGGGGCCGGCACCGGGGAGCTGTTTTTT
CASSVRGAGTGELFF
>.|TRBV24-1|.|TRBJ2-2
TGTGCCACCAGTGAGGTAGGAGGCACCGGGGAGCTGTTTTTT
CATSEVGGTGELFF
>.|TRBV11-1|.|TRBJ1-1
TGTGCCAGCAGCTTGGGGACCGCCGCTGAAGCTTTCTTT
CASSLGTAAEAFF
>.|TRBV9|TRBD2|TRBJ2-3
TGTGCCAGCAGCGTAGGGGGGACTAGCGCAGATACGCAGTATTTT
CASSVGGTSADTQYF
>once|TRBV11-2|.|TRBJ1-3
TGTGCCAGCAGCTTAGTCGGGGGCTCATCTGGAAACACCATATATTTT
CASSLVGGSSGNTIYF
>.|TRBV7-9|TRBD2|TRBJ2-7
TGTGCCAGCGAGAGGTTTGCAGGGACTAGCAGGAATAGGAAGCAGTACTTC
CASERFAGTSRNRKQYF
>.|TRBV28|.|TRBJ2-1
TGTGCCAGCAGTTCCCCCTCCTTGAGCTCCTACAATGAGCAGTTCTTC
CASSSPSLSSYNEQFF
>.|TRBV7-3|.|TRBJ2-1
TGTGCCAGCAGCCTCATGGGTCTAGCGTTTAACAATGAGCAGTTCTTC
CASSLMGLAFNNEQFF
>.|TRBV3-1/TRBV3-2|.|TRBJ1-1
TGTGCCAGCAGCCAAGTGCACAAGAACACTGAAGCTTTCTTT
CASSQVHKNTEAFF
>.|TRBV2|TRBD2|TRBJ2-2
TGTGCCAGCAAGGCTAGCGGGGTTAACACCGGGGAGCTGTTTTTT
CASKASGVNTGELFF
>.|TRBV19|.|TRBJ2-7
TGTGCCAGTAGTGAAGTCGCAGGGCGGGGGCAGTACTTC
CASSEVAGRGQYF
>.|TRBV19|.|TRBJ1-6
TGTGCCAGTAGTATAGGAAGGGGAACTAATTCACCCCTCCACTTT
CASSIGRGTNSPLHF
>.|TRBV6-6|TRBD1|TRBJ2-5
TGTGCCAGCAGTTCAGGGGGCAGGGTAGGCGAGACCCAGTACTTC
CASSSGGRVGETQYF
>.|TRBV6-2/TRBV6-3|TRBD2|TRBJ2-1
TGTGCCAGCAGTTTCGGACTAGCGGGTCCCAATGAGCAGTTCTTC
CASSFGLAGPNEQFF
>.|TRBV3-1/TRBV3-2|TRBD1|TRBJ1-1
TGTGCCAGCAGCCGAGATGAAGCCGGGACAGCCAACACTGAAGCTTTCTTT
CASSRDEAGTANTEAFF
>.|TRBV24-1|TRBD1|TRBJ2-3
TGTGCCACCAGTGACCCAGGGACAGGGAGAACAGATACGCAGTATTTT
CATSDPGTGRTDTQYF
>.|TRBV7-8|.|TRBJ2-1
TGTGCCAGCAGCCCAAAGCGGTTTGACAATGAGCAGTTCTTC
CASSPKRFDNEQFF
>.|TRBV5-1|TRBD1|TRBJ2-2
TGCGCCAGCAGCCCGGGACAGGGGCTGGGTACCGGGGAGCTGTTTTTT
CASSPGQGLGTGELFF
>.|TRBV6-5|TRBD2|TRBJ2-1
TGTGCCAGCAGTCCCAAGCGGGGGGGCTCCAATGAGCAGTTCTTC
CASSPKRGGSNEQFF
>.|TRBV3-1/TRBV3-2|.|TRBJ1-2
TGTGCCAGCAGCTCTCGCCTCTATGGCTACACCTTC
CASSSRLYGYTF
>once|TRBV6-2/TRBV6-3|.|TRBJ2-3
TGTGCCAGCAGTTACCCACCAGATACGCAGTATTTT
CASSYPPDTQYF
>.|TRBV28|.|TRBJ1-4
TGTGCGTGCGGGTGGGCATCTTCTAATGAAAAACTGTTTTTT
CACGWASSNEKLFF
>.|TRBV3-1/TRBV3-2|.|TRBJ2-5
TGTGCCAGCAGCCCCCCAGGGGAGACCCAGTACTTC
CASSPPGETQYF
>.|TRBV9|.|TRBJ2-7
TGTGCCAGCAGCGTAATCGACAGTGACGAGCAGTACTTC
CASSVIDSDEQYF
>.|TRBV7-8|.|TRBJ1-4
TGTGCCAGCAGCCCGACCACCCAGATGCATGAAAAACTGTTTTTT
CASSPTTQMHEKLFF
>.|TRBV25-1|.|TRBJ2-1
TGTGCCAGCAGCGGGCTCCGGGAGCAGTTCTTC
CASSGLREQFF